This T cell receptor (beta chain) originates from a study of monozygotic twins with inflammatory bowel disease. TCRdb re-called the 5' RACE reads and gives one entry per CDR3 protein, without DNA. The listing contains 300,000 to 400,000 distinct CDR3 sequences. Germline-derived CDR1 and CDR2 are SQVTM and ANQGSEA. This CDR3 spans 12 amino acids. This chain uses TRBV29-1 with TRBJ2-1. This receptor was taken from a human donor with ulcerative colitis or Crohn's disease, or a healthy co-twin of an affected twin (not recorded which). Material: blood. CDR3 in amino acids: CSVRVSYNEQFF.